This TCR beta chain was found in a study of T cell repertoires in cytomegalovirus infection. Study information: Indications of both CMV infection and matching HLA type were provided by public TCR beta signatures.

About this clonotype: Its antigen is still unknown.

Study results and caveats: HLA-C-restricted CMV-specific TCR beta clonotypes were dominant in the ex vivo response. Pooled public TCR beta family frequency picked out CMV carriers with the relevant HLA.

V lost 3 bases and J lost 5, with 14 bases in between. CDR3 length: 15 residues. In germline, CDR1 is MDHEN, CDR2 SYDVKM. TCRdb re-called the reads with MiXCR, one entry per CDR3 protein. The data contain fewer than 200,000 distinct CDR3 sequences, approximately 19% of them singletons. V usage is TRBV28 and J usage is TRBJ1-5; the D gene is possibly TRBD1 (5 bases). The origin of this receptor is a human donor in good health (CMV status not recorded). Some clones in this sample may be carry-over from other donors' samples. Sequencing was performed on PBMCs. The CDR3 coding sequence is TGTGCCAGCAGTTTGGGTGCAGGGCTGCATCAGCCCCAGCATTTT. Protein: CASSLGAGLHQPQHF.